This T cell receptor beta chain was sequenced during a study of cytomegalovirus exposure and HLA in healthy donors. Findings and limits, study-wide: There were under 200 TCR beta chains listed as cytomegalovirus-associated. Rarity marked most TCR sequences, yet some public TCRs occurred in many donors. For cytomegalovirus status, the classifier reportedly gave diagnoses with high specificity and sensitivity.

Germline V CDR1 and CDR2: LNHDA, SQIVND (reference sequence). CDR3 size: 15 residues. V was pared by 7 bases and J by 5 bases, with 10 bases of the junction left unmatched. On this clone: Its matching antigen is unknown.

TCRdb keeps only in-frame clones here, not all; method: immunoSEQ multiplex PCR. The table has about 58,000 clones, over 85% seen once. This clonotype originated in a man aged 18 to 29 in good health and CMV-seronegative. The source material was PBMCs. The J gene is TRBJ2-2, the V gene TRBV19, with TRBD1 matching over 7 bases. The DNA of the CDR3 is TGTGCCAGTAATAAGGAGACAGGGTTGACCGGGGAGCTGTTTTTT. Translation: CASNKETGLTGELFF.